Included here is one TCR beta chain sequence, with context. As yet, its antigen is unknown. The entry originates in a study of blood T cells in healthy people across ages. The study, taken as a whole, reports: Aged donors had fewer naive CD4+ cells and lower diversity than long-lived donors. Percentage of naive T cells showed a strong correlation with TCR beta diversity.

Using a J-beta primer mix together with a sample-barcoded 5' primer, a second PCR was run for about 6 to 12 cycles. Each cDNA molecule received a tag from a template-switch adaptor that had 12 random nucleotides. TCRdb itself ran the 5' RACE reads through MiXCR, one entry per CDR3 protein. In the table there are roughly 2 million distinct CDR3 sequences, roughly 49% of which are singletons. The sequencing input was blood. The clonotype originates from a woman aged 40 to 49 in good health.

The CDR3 sequence: CASSLELSRTQYF. The CDR3 DNA is TGCGCCAGCAGCTTGGAACTAAGTCGAACCCAGTACTTC. This rearrangement joins TRBV5-1 to TRBJ2-5; no clear D gene. V was clipped by 0 bases and J by 8 bases, with 11 bases between them. CDR1 is SGHRS and CDR2 is YFSETQ in the germline V gene. This CDR3 spans 13 amino acids.